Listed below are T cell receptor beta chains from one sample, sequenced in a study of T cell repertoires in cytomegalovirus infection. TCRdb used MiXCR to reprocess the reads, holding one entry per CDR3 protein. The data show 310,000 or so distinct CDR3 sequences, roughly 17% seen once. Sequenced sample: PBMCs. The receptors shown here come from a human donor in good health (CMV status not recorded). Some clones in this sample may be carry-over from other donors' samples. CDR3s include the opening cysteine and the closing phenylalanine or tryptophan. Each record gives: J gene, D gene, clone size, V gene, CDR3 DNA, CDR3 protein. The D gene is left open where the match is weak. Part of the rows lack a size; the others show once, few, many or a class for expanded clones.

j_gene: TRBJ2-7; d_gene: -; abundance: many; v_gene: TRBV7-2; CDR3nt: TGTGCCAGCAGCTTATGGGAGCAGGGCGGTTTCGGGAACGAGCAGTACTTC; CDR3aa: CASSLWEQGGFGNEQYF
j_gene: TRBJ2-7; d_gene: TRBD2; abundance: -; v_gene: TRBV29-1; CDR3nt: TGCAGCGTGGAACGACTAGCGGATGATTTCTCCTACGAGCAGTACTTC; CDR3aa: CSVERLADDFSYEQYF
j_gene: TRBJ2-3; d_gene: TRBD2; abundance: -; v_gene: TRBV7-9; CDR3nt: TGTGCCAGCAGCCCATCCCTAGCGGGGTCAGATACGCAGTATTTT; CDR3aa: CASSPSLAGSDTQYF
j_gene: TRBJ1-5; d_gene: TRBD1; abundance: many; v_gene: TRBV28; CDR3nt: TGTGCCAGCAGTTTCGGACAGGGAAACGCTCAGCCCCAGCATTTT; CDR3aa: CASSFGQGNAQPQHF
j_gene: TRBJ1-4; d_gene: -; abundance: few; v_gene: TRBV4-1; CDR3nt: TGCGCCAGCAGCCAGATCTACGGCGGAGGTGAAAAACTGTTTTTT; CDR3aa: CASSQIYGGGEKLFF
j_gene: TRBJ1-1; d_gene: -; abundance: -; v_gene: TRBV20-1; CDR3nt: TGCAGTGCTAGAGCCGACAGTGAGAACACTGAAGCTTTCTTT; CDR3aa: CSARADSENTEAFF
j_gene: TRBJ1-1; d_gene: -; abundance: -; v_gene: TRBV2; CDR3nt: TGTGCCAGCAGCGCAGAGAACACTGAAGCTTTCTTT; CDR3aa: CASSAENTEAFF
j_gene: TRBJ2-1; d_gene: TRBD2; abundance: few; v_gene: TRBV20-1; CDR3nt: TGCAGTGCTAGAGACCCCCAGCGGGGGAGTAATGAGCAGTTCTTC; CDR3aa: CSARDPQRGSNEQFF
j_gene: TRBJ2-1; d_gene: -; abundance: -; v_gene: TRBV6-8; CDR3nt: TGTGCCAGCAGTTACCGGGACTCCTACAATGAGCAGTTCTTC; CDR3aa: CASSYRDSYNEQFF
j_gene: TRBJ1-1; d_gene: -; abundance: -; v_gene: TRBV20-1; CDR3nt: TGCAGTGCTAGAGGGACGCGGGAAGCTTTCTTT; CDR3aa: CSARGTREAFF
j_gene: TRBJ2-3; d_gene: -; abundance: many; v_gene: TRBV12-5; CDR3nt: TGTGCTAGTGGTTTGGAAGTGGGTACGCAGTATTTT; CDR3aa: CASGLEVGTQYF
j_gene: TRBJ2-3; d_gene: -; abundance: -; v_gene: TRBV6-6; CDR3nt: TGTGCCAGCAGTTACTCGGGGAAAAACGACCACAGAGATACGCAGTATTTT; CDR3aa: CASSYSGKNDHRDTQYF
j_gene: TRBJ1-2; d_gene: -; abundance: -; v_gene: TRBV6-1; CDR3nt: TGTGCCAGCAGTGAAGTTGCAGACTTTTATGGCTACACCTTC; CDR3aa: CASSEVADFYGYTF
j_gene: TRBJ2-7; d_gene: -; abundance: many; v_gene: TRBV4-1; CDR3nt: TGCGCCAGCAGCCGGGCGAGGGGTGAGTCCCACGAGCAGTACTTC; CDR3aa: CASSRARGESHEQYF
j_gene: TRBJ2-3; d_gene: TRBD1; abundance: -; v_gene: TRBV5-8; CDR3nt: TGTGCCAGCAGCTTACAGGGGGTTAGCACAGATACGCAGTATTTT; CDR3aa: CASSLQGVSTDTQYF
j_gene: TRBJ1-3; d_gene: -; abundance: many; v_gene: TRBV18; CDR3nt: TGTGCCAGCTCACCGTGGGGAGGAATGACCTCTGGAAACACCATATATTTT; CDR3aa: CASSPWGGMTSGNTIYF
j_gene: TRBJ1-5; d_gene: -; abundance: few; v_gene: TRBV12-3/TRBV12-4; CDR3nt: TGTGCCAGCAGTCAAGGGTTAGGGTTAGGTCAGCCCCAGCATTTT; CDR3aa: CASSQGLGLGQPQHF
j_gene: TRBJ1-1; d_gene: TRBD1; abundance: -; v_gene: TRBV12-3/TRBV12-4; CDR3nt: TGTGCCAGCAGACAGGGGATACCCCCCACTGAAGCTTTCTTT; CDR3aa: CASRQGIPPTEAFF
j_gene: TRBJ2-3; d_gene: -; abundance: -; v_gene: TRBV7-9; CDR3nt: TGTGCCATTTCTACAGATACGCAGTATTTT; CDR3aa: CAISTDTQYF
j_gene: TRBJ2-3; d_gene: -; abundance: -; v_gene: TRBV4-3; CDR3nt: TGCGCCAGCAGCCAAGATGGTAACACGGACGTCAGAGGGGCAGATACGCAGTATTTT; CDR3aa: CASSQDGNTDVRGADTQYF
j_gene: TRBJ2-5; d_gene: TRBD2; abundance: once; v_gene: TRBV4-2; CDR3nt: TGTGCCAGCAGCCCCATCAGTTTAGCGGGGCAGGAGGAGACCCAGTACTTC; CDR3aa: CASSPISLAGQEETQYF
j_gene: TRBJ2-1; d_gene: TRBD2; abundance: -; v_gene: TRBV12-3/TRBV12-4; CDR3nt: TGTGCCAGCAGTTTTAGCGGGGAGGGCAATGAGCAGTTCTTC; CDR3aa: CASSFSGEGNEQFF
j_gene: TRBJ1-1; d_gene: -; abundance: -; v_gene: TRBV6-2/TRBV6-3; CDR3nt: TGTGCCAGCAGTAGGTTCGGGAGTGAAGCTTTCTTT; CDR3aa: CASSRFGSEAFF
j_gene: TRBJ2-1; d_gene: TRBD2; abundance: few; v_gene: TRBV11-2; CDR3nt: TGTGCCAGCAGCTCGAGGACTAGCGGGGGATCGTATGAGCAGTTCTTC; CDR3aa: CASSSRTSGGSYEQFF
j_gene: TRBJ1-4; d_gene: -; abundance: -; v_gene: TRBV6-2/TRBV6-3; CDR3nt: TGTGCCAGCAGTTACTCGTCCAGCCCTAATGAAAAACTGTTTTTT; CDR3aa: CASSYSSSPNEKLFF
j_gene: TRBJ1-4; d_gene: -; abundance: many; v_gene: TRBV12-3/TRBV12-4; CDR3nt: TGTGCCAGCAGTTTTCCGGGGCGCCGGAATGAAAAACTGTTTTTT; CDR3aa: CASSFPGRRNEKLFF
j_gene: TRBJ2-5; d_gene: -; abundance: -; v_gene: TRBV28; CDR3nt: TGTGCCAGCAGTTCCTGGACTGTTAATCAACAAGAGACCCAGTACTTC; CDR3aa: CASSSWTVNQQETQYF
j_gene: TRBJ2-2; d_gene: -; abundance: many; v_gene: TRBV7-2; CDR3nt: TGTGCCAGCAGCTTAGCTTCGGGGAACACCGGGGAGCTGTTTTTT; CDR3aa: CASSLASGNTGELFF
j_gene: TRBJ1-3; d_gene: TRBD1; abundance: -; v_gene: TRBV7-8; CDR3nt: TGTGCCAGCAGCTTAGTTGGAGGGGGCACCGATTTTGGAAACACCATATATTTT; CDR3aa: CASSLVGGGTDFGNTIYF
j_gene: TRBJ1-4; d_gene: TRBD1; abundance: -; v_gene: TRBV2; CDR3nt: TGTGCCAGACGGGACAGGGATGAAAAACTGTTTTTT; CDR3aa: CARRDRDEKLFF
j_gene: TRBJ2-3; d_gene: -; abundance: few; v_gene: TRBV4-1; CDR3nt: TGCGCCAGCAGCCAAGATTTTAAACCCGACGTGGCGCAGTATTTT; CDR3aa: CASSQDFKPDVAQYF
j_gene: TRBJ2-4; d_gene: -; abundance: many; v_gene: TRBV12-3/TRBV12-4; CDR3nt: TGTGCCAGCAGTCCGGACACCCCTCGGAACATTCAGTACTTC; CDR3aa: CASSPDTPRNIQYF
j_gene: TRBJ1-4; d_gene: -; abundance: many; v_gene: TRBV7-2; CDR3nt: TGTGCCAGCAGCTTAGCGGCAATAGGGTCGAATGAAAAACTGTTTTTT; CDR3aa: CASSLAAIGSNEKLFF
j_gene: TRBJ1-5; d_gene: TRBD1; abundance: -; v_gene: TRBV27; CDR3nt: TGTGCCAGCAGTTTAGCGACAGGGATTAATCAGCCCCAGCATTTT; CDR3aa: CASSLATGINQPQHF
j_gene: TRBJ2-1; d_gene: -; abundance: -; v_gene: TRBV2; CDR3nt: TGTGCCACAGCCGGGCGAGTCTACAATGAGCAGTTCTTC; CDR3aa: CATAGRVYNEQFF
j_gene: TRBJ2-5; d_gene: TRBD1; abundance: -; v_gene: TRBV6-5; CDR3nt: TGTGCCAGCAGTAGCGACGGGACAGGGGGAGAGACCCAGTACTTC; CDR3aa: CASSSDGTGGETQYF
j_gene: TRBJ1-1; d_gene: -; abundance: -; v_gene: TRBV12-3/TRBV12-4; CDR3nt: TGTGCCAGCAGTTTTCAGAACACTGAAGCTTTCTTT; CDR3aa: CASSFQNTEAFF
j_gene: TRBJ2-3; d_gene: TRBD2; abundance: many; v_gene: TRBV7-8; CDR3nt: TGTGCCAGCAGCTTAGCCCCTAGCGGGGGGGCAGGGGATACGCAGTATTTT; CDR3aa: CASSLAPSGGAGDTQYF
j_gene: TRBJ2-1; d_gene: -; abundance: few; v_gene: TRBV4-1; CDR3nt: TGCGCCAGCACCCCTATAGCGCAATACAATGAGCAGTTCTTC; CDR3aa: CASTPIAQYNEQFF
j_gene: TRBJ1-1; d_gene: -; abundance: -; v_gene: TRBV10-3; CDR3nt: TGTGCCATCAGACCTGGGATGGGGACTGAAGCTTTCTTT; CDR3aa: CAIRPGMGTEAFF
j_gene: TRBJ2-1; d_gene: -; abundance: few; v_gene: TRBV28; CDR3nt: TGTGCCAGCAGTTACCAGAGTAAGAATGAGCAGTTCTTC; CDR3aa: CASSYQSKNEQFF
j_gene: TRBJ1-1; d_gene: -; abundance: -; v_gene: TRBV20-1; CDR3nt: TGCAGTGCTCCGCCGGGGGGGCACACTGAAGCTTTCTTT; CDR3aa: CSAPPGGHTEAFF
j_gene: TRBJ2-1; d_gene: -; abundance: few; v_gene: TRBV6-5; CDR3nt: TGTGCCAGCAGTTACCCGCGTAGGGGTAGCTCCTACAATGAGCAGTTCTTC; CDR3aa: CASSYPRRGSSYNEQFF
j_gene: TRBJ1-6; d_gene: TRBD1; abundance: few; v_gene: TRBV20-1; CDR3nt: TGCAGTGCTCCTAGGCCGACAGGGACCAATTCACCCCTCCACTTT; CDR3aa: CSAPRPTGTNSPLHF
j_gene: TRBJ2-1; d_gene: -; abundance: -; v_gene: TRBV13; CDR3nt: TGTGCCAGCAGCTTACGGGGAACGGGCCGACGGAATGAGCAGTTCTTC; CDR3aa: CASSLRGTGRRNEQFF
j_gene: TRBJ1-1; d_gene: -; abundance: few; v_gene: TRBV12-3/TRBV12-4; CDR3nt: TGTGCCAGCAGCCCCCAGTACATGAACACTGAAGCTTTCTTT; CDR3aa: CASSPQYMNTEAFF
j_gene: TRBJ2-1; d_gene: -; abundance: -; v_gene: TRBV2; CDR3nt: TGTGCCAGCAGTAGTATAGTGACAGGCCGGTTCTTC; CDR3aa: CASSSIVTGRFF
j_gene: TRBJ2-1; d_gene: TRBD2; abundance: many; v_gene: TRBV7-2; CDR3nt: TGTGCCAGCAGCTTAATGGGGGGGACCTACAATGAGCAGTTCTTC; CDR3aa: CASSLMGGTYNEQFF
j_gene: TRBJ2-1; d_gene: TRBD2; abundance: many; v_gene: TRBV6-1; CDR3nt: TGTGCCAGCAACAGCGGGGGGGCGTCGAATGAGCAGTTCTTC; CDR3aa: CASNSGGASNEQFF
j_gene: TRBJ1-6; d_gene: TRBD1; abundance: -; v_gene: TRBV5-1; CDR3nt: TGCGCCAGCAGCTCCGGGACAGGGAGTTCACCCCTCCACTTT; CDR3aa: CASSSGTGSSPLHF
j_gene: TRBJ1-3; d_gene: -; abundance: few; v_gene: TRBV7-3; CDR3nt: TGTGCCAGCAGCTCCGTCCCTGGAAACACCATATATTTT; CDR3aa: CASSSVPGNTIYF
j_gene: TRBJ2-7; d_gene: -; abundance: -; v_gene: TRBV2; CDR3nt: TGTGCCAGCAGTCGGGACCTCCTAGTCTACGAGCAGTACTTC; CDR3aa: CASSRDLLVYEQYF
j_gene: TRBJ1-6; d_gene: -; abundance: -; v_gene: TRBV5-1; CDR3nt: TGCGCCAGCAGCTTTACAGGGCAAAGCTCCTATAATTCACCCCTCCACTTT; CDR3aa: CASSFTGQSSYNSPLHF
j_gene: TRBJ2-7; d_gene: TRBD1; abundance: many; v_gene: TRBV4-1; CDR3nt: TGCGCCAGCAGCCAGCAACAGGGGTACGAGCAGTACTTC; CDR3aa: CASSQQQGYEQYF
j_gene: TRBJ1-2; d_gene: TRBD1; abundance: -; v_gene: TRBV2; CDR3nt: TGTGCCAGCATGATGGACAGGGGAGGGACCTATGGCTACACCTTC; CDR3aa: CASMMDRGGTYGYTF